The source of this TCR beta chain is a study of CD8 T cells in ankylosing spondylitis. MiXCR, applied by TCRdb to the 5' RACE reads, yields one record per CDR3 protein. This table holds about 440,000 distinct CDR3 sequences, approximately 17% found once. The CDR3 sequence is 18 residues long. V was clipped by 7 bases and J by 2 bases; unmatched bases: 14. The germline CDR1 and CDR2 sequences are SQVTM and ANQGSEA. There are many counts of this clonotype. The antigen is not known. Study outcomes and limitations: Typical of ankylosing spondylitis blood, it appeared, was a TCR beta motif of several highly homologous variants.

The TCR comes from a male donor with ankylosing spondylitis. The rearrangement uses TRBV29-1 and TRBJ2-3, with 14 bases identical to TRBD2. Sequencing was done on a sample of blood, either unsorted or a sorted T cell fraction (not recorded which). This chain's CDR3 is CSAAGTSGSYRDTDTQYF. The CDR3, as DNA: TGCAGCGCCGCCGGGACTAGCGGGAGTTATAGAGACACAGATACGCAGTATTTT.